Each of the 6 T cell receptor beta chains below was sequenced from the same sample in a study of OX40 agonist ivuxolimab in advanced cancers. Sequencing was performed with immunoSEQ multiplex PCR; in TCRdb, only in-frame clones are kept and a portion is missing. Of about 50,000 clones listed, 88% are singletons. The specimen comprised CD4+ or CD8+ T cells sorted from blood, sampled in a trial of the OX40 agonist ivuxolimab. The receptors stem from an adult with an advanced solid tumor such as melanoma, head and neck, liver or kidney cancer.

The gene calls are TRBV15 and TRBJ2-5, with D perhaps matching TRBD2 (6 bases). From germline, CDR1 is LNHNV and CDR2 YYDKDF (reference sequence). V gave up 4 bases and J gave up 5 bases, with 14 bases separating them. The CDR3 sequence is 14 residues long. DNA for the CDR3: TGTGCCACCAGCACCGGACGGGGGTTGGAGACCCAGTACTTC. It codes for CATSTGRGLETQYF.

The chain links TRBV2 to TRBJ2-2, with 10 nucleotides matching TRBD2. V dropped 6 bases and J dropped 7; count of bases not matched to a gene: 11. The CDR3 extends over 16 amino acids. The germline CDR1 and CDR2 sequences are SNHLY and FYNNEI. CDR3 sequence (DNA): TGTGCCAGCAGGCCTAGCGGGAGCGCTAAGGTCGGGGAGCTGTTTTTT. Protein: CASRPSGSAKVGELFF.

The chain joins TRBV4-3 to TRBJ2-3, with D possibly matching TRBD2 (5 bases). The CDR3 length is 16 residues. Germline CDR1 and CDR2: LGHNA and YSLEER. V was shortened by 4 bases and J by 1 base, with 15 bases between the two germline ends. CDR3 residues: CASSPDAGWRTDTQYF. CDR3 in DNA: TGCGCCAGCAGCCCAGATGCGGGTTGGCGCACAGATACGCAGTATTTT.

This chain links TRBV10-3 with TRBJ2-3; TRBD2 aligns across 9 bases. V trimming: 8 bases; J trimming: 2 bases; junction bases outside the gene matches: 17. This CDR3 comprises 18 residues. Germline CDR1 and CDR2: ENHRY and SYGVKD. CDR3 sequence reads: CAIRAGGSGRFDTDTQYF. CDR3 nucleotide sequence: TGTGCCATCCGGGCCGGGGGTAGCGGGAGATTTGACACAGATACGCAGTATTTT.

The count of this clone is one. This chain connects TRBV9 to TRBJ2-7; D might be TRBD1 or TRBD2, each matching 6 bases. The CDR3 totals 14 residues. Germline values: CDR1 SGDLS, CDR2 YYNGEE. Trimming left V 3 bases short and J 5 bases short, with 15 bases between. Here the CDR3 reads CASSGGGGWDEQYF. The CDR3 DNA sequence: TGTGCCAGCAGCGGCGGAGGGGGTTGGGACGAGCAGTACTTC.

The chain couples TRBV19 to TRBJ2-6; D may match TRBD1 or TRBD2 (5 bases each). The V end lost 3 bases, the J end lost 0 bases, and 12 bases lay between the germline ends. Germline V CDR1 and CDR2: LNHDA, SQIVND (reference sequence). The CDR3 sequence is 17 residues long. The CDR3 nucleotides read TGTGCCAGTAGTATGGGGGTTACTCACTCTGGGGCCAACGTCCTGACTTTC. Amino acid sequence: CASSMGVTHSGANVLTF.